The 25 T cell receptor beta chains below were found in one sample sequenced in a study of blood T cells in healthy people across ages. Primed by a sample-barcoded 5' primer and a J-beta primer mix, a second PCR proceeded for roughly 7 to 11 cycles. TCRdb passed the 5' RACE reads through MiXCR, listing each CDR3 protein once. The sample has around 800,000 distinct CDR3 sequences; about 42% are singletons. The source material was blood. The receptors were gathered from a man older than 75 in good health.

The chain carries TRBV5-6 and TRBJ2-7, with D perhaps matching TRBD1 or TRBD2 (5 bases each). V dropped 1 base and J dropped 6 bases, with 11 bases sitting between them. Per the germline V gene, CDR1 is SGHDT and CDR2 is YYEEEE. The CDR3 loop spans 13 amino acids. The CDR3 is CASSLSGTGEQYF. In DNA, the CDR3 is TGTGCCAGCAGCTTGTCTGGGACCGGCGAGCAGTACTTC. Full variable domain (outside the CDR3, taken from reference TRBV5-6 and TRBJ2-7): DAGVTQSPTHLIKTRGQQVTLRCSPKSGHDTVSWYQQALGQGPQFIFQYYEEEERQRGNFPDRFSGHQFPNYSSELNVNALLLGDSALYLCASSLSGTGEQYFGPGTRLTVT.

The chain employs TRBV4-1 and TRBJ2-7; D uncertain. The J call may be mistaken, given a closer DNA end match to TRBJ2-5. CDR1 is MGHRA and CDR2 is YSYEKL in the germline V gene. CDR3 length: 14 residues. CDR3 nucleotides: TGCGCCAGCAGCCAATTCCCTGGGGAAGAGACCCAGTACTTC. It encodes CASSQFPGEETQYF.

This chain connects TRBV27 to TRBJ2-5, with D perhaps matching TRBD1 (5 bases). Gene TRBJ2-7 matches the end of the DNA better, so the J call may be wrong. This CDR3 is 12 amino acids long. CDR1 and CDR2 from the germline V gene are MNHEY and SMNVEV (reference sequence). Here the CDR3 DNA reads TGTGCGAGTGGCAGGGCGACCTACGAGCAGTACTTC. Encoded protein: CASGRATYEQYF.

This clonotype was counted many times. The chain couples TRBV5-1 to TRBJ2-7; D is uncertain. Germline CDR1 SGHRS, CDR2 YFSETQ. The V and J ends lost 0 bases and 3 bases respectively, with 4 bases between them. The CDR3 loop spans 12 amino acids. The CDR3 is CASSLESYEQYF. CDR3 nucleotide sequence: TGCGCCAGCAGCTTGGAGAGCTACGAGCAGTACTTC.

This clonotype is a singleton in its sample. This sequence joins TRBV7-9 and TRBJ1-2; TRBD1 might be the D (6 bases). Germline CDR1 and CDR2: SEHNR and FQNEAQ (reference sequence). This CDR3 contains 13 residues. Trimming took 2 bases from V and 8 from J, leaving 12 bases between them. The CDR3 region has the DNA TGTGCCAGCAGCTTATCAGGGGCGGGCGGCTACACCTTC. Amino acids: CASSLSGAGGYTF.

This clonotype was seen more than once but under ten times. At one end, the junction sequence differs from germline, possibly due to a read error. The CDR3, as DNA: TGTGCTAGCAGCTTAGGGGTAGGAACTCAAGAGACCCAGTACTTC. Translating gives CASSLGVGTQETQYF. V and J are TRBV7-7 and TRBJ2-5; possibly TRBD1 for D (5 bases). Germline loops: CDR1 SSHAT, CDR2 FNYEAQ (reference sequence). The CDR3 contains 15 residues.

Here the CDR3 DNA reads TGTGCCACCGACGAGGGGTCAGGGAACTATGGCTACACCTTC. Residues: CATDEGSGNYGYTF. The V call is TRBV2, the J call TRBJ1-2; perhaps TRBD1 as D (5 bases). Trimming left V 10 bases short and J 2 bases short, with 17 bases between. The CDR3 spans 14 residues. The germline gives CDR1 SNHLY, CDR2 FYNNEI.

Turning to this clonotype: A read error may account for a junction end that differs from germline. The gene calls are TRBV7-2 and TRBJ2-3, with 9 bases that match TRBD2. This CDR3 is built from 15 residues. The V gene's germline CDR1 is SGHTA and CDR2 FQGNSA. The CDR3: CASSSSSGITETQYF. The CDR3 DNA is TGTGCCAGCAGCTCTTCTAGCGGGATCACAGAGACGCAGTATTTT.

About this clonotype itself: This may be a read error, as it is one base from a much larger clone. V usage is TRBV20-1 and J usage is TRBJ2-3; 15 nucleotides agree with TRBD2. J gave up 0 bases and V 7 bases, and 14 bases lay outside the gene matches. Per germline, CDR1 DFQATT and CDR2 SNEGSKA (reference sequence). This CDR3 region has 19 residues. This chain's CDR3 is CSVLTSGTSGRSSTDTQYF. Here the CDR3 DNA reads TGCAGTGTTCTCACCTCCGGGACTAGCGGGAGGTCTAGCACAGATACGCAGTATTTT.

The rearrangement joins TRBV12-3 or TRBV12-4 to TRBJ1-5; D is possibly TRBD1 (6 bases). The CDR3 has 16 amino acids. Trimming stripped 3 bases from V and 7 bases from J, with 19 bases between. The CDR3 spells CASSFLTGTPGQPQHF. The DNA of the CDR3 is TGTGCCAGCAGTTTTTTGACCGGGACACCAGGGCAGCCCCAGCATTTT.

This clonotype has ten or more counts. This rearrangement joins TRBV25-1 to TRBJ2-7, with D hard to call. The V gene's germline CDR1 is MGHDK and CDR2 SYGVNS. Trimming shortened V by 7 bases and J by 0 bases, and 7 bases separated the two germline ends. The CDR3 has 12 amino acids. In DNA, the CDR3 is TGTGCCAGCACAGGCAACTCCTACGAGCAGTACTTC. Translating gives CASTGNSYEQYF.

This chain links TRBV28 with TRBJ2-5; 11 nucleotides match TRBD2. Gene TRBJ2-1 matches the end of the DNA better, so the J call may be wrong. Germline V gene data show CDR1 as MDHEN and CDR2 as SYDVKM. The CDR3 sequence is 15 residues long. The CDR3 DNA sequence: TGTGCCAGCAGTGTACTAGCGGGAGTGCGGGAGACCCAGTTCTTC. Translating gives CASSVLAGVRETQFF.

V is TRBV29-1 and J is TRBJ2-3, with a possible D match to TRBD2 (5 bases). The CDR3 covers 13 residues. Trimming removed 2 bases from V and 2 bases from J, with 8 bases in between. Germline CDR1 SQVTM, CDR2 ANQGSEA. This CDR3 is CSVERGNTDTQYF. In nucleotides, the CDR3 is TGCAGCGTTGAACGGGGAAACACAGATACGCAGTATTTT.

About this clonotype: A much larger clone differs by one base, so this may be a read error. J is TRBJ1-1 and V is TRBV18, with D perhaps matching TRBD1 (6 bases). Trimming removed 4 bases from V and 1 base from J, with 19 bases in between. This CDR3 spans 17 amino acids. Germline CDR1 KGHSH, CDR2 LQKENI. This CDR3 reads CASSRDAGGGPNTEAFF. The CDR3 coding sequence is TGTGCCAGCTCACGGGACGCCGGGGGCGGTCCGAACACTGAAGCTTTCTTT.

The V and J genes are TRBV4-2 and TRBJ2-3, with D unresolved. V gave up 0 bases and J gave up 2 bases, with 12 bases separating them. There are 16 residues in the CDR3. Germline lookup yields CDR1 LGHNA and CDR2 YNFKEQ. Written as DNA, the CDR3 is TGTGCCAGCAGCCAAGATCTGGGCAGTACCACAGATACGCAGTATTTT. Its protein is CASSQDLGSTTDTQYF.

The rearrangement links TRBV20-1 to TRBJ2-1, with 10 nucleotides matching TRBD2. This CDR3 has 19 residues. The ends lost 0 bases at V and 6 bases at J; junction bases unmatched: 17. The germline V gene encodes CDR1 DFQATT and CDR2 SNEGSKA (reference sequence). Here the CDR3 reads CSARDQETSGFFGANEQFF. The CDR3 coding sequence is TGCAGTGCTAGAGACCAGGAGACTAGCGGGTTCTTCGGGGCCAATGAGCAGTTCTTC.

There are many counts of this clonotype. This chain links TRBV7-2 with TRBJ1-5, with D possibly being TRBD1 (6 bases). Trimming cost V 4 bases and J 0 bases, with 10 bases left between them. The germline gives CDR1 SGHTA, CDR2 FQGNSA. This CDR3 is built from 15 residues. In DNA form, the CDR3 reads TGTGCCAGCAGCTCGACAGGTTTTAGCAATCAGCCCCAGCATTTT. Translated: CASSSTGFSNQPQHF.

The chain uses TRBV7-2 and TRBJ2-3; 8 nucleotides agree with TRBD2. Germline V gives CDR1 SGHTA, CDR2 FQGNSA. Trimming at V came to 5 bases and at J to 7 bases, leaving 14 bases not matched to a gene. The CDR3 has 16 residues. DNA of the CDR3: TGTGCCAGCAGCCTCCCGTTAAATAGCGGGATGAATACGCAGTATTTT. Translating it yields CASSLPLNSGMNTQYF. Full variable domain (remainder filled in from reference TRBV7-2 and TRBJ2-3): GAGVSQSPSNKVTEKGKDVELRCDPISGHTALYWYRQSLGQGLEFLIYFQGNSAPDKSGLPSDRFSAERTGGSVSTLTIQRTQQEDSAVYLCASSLPLNSGMNTQYFGPGTRLTVL.

With respect to this clonotype: This could be a read error, since a much larger clone is one nucleotide away. The chain joins TRBV9 to TRBJ2-3; TRBD1 aligns across 8 bases. This CDR3 region has 16 residues. Germline V lookup: CDR1 SGDLS, CDR2 YYNGEE. The DNA of the CDR3 is TGTACCAGCAGCGTAGTCCAGGGGGCTGTTACAGATACGCAGTATTTT. Its translation is CTSSVVQGAVTDTQYF.

In its sample, this clonotype was seen a few times. This rearrangement joins TRBV20-1 to TRBJ2-7, with 8 bases that match TRBD1. The germline CDR1 and CDR2 sequences are DFQATT and SNEGSKA (reference sequence). This CDR3 is 13 amino acids long. The V gene end was trimmed by 6 bases and the J gene end by 0 bases; junction bases not matched to a gene: 4. CDR3 in DNA: TGCAGTGCCAGGGACAGGATCTCCTACGAGCAGTACTTC. Protein sequence: CSARDRISYEQYF.

V usage is TRBV7-2 and J usage is TRBJ2-3; 13 bases line up with TRBD2. The CDR3 spans 17 residues. Germline CDR1 reads SGHTA; CDR2 reads FQGNSA. V lost 1 base to trimming and J lost 2 bases; unmatched junction nucleotides: 3. The CDR3 reads CASSLDGTSGNTDTQYF. CDR3 coding DNA: TGTGCCAGCAGCTTAGATGGGACTAGCGGGAACACAGATACGCAGTATTTT.

This chain links TRBV4-2 with TRBJ2-5; D ambiguous. Germline assignment: CDR1 LGHNA and CDR2 YNFKEQ. The CDR3 runs to 15 residues. V was clipped by 3 bases and J by 5 bases, with 16 bases between them. The CDR3 here is CASSQIIRRRETQYF. CDR3 DNA: TGTGCCAGCAGCCAGATAATAAGGCGTCGTGAGACCCAGTACTTC.

The rearrangement joins TRBV25-1 to TRBJ1-2; D is possibly TRBD1 (5 bases). CDR1 and CDR2 (germline): MGHDK, SYGVNS. CDR3 size: 11 residues. V lost 10 bases, J lost 4 bases, and 10 bases lay in between. CDR3 bases: TGTGCCACGCGGGACGTCTATGGCTACACCTTC. Its protein is CATRDVYGYTF.

This clonotype was observed a few times. The genes are TRBV7-9 and TRBJ2-7, with D maybe TRBD1 (5 bases). Trimming stripped 3 bases from V and 9 bases from J, with 18 bases between. The CDR3 is made up of 14 amino acids. CDR1 and CDR2 from the germline V gene are SEHNR and FQNEAQ (reference sequence). CDR3 protein: CASSFGADSTTQYF. In DNA, the CDR3 is TGTGCCAGCAGCTTTGGAGCCGACAGTACGACGCAGTACTTC.

The V call is TRBV5-4, the J call TRBJ2-1, with D unclear. The J call may be wrong; the DNA end is better matched by TRBJ2-7. The CDR3 has 15 amino acids. Germline loops: CDR1 SGHNT, CDR2 YYREEE (reference sequence). CDR3 sequence reads: CASSSPDRAHNEQYF. The CDR3 DNA reads TGTGCCAGCAGCTCCCCCGACCGGGCCCACAATGAGCAGTACTTC.